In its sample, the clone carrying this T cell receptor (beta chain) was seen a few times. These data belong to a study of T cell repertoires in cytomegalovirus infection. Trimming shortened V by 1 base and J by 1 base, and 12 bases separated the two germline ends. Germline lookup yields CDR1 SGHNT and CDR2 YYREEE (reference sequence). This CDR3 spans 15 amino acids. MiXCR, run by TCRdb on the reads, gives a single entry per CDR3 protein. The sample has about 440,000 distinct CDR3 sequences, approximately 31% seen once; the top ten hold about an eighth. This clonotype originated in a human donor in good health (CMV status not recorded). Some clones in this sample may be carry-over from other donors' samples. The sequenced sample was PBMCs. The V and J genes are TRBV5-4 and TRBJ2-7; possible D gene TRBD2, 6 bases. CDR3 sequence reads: CASSLKAGRSYEQYF. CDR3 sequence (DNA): TGTGCCAGCAGCTTGAAGGCGGGGAGATCCTACGAGCAGTACTTC.